Here is one TCR beta chain with its context. This CDR3 is 15 amino acids long. Trimming took 4 bases from V and 3 from J; bases not matched to a gene: 4. Germline values: CDR1 SGDLS, CDR2 YYNGEE. Assay used: immunoSEQ multiplex PCR; TCRdb lists only in-frame clones, some missing. The sample has about 240,000 clones; about 83% are singletons. The sample comes from a study of blood T cell repertoires in COVID-19. For the study at large: Italy, Spain and the United States were the sources of the convalescent and acute COVID-19 samples.

This clonotype was obtained from a man aged 50 or older with acute or convalescent COVID-19. J is TRBJ1-4 and V is TRBV9, with 9 nucleotides matching TRBD1. The sequenced material came from peripheral blood. The CDR3 protein is CASSPRQGANEKLFF. CDR3 nucleotides: TGTGCCAGCAGCCCCCGACAGGGGGCTAATGAAAAACTGTTTTTT. Full variable domain (remainder filled in from reference TRBV9 and TRBJ1-4): DSGVTQTPKHLITATGQRVTLRCSPRSGDLSVYWYQQSLDQGLQFLIQYYNGEERAKGNILERFSAQQFPDLHSELNLSSLELGDSALYFCASSPRQGANEKLFFGSGTQLSVL.